This T cell receptor (beta chain) emerged from a study of control samples from healthy donors and cancer patients. The data were produced by immunoSEQ multiplex PCR, yet TCRdb's version contains in-frame clones alone and is incomplete. The sample records some 200,000 clones, 91% being singletons. CDR3 length: 14 residues. V dropped 4 bases and J dropped 9; count of bases not matched to a gene: 6. CDR1 is LNHDA, CDR2 SQIVND, per germline (reference sequence). The sequenced sample consisted of blood. This receptor was taken from a woman aged 25 to 39 in good health. The J gene is TRBJ1-6, the V gene TRBV19; 7 nucleotides align to TRBD1. The CDR3: CASSTRDSTSPLHF. The CDR3 DNA follows: TGTGCCAGTAGTACCCGGGACAGTACTTCACCCCTCCACTTT.